This T cell receptor beta chain was identified during a study of T cells in Graves' hyperthyroidism and ophthalmopathy. The V and J ends lost 3 bases and 2 bases respectively, with 10 bases between them. Germline assignment: CDR1 SGHTA and CDR2 FQGNSA. This CDR3 has 15 amino acids. The study, taken as a whole, reports: The model anticipated ophthalmopathy a median about six months pre-onset.

The TCR beta CDR3 regions underwent amplification using RNA transcripts as the source. The study used the HTBI primer set for a first-round RT-PCR of the TCR CDR3. In TCRdb, the multiplex PCR reads were re-called with MiXCR into one record per CDR3 protein. The sample has under 300,000 distinct CDR3 sequences; roughly 20% are singletons. This clonotype has ten or more counts. The antigen is unknown. Material: blood. The clonotype originates from a man aged 25 to 40 with Graves' ophthalmopathy. The gene calls are TRBV7-2 and TRBJ2-2; D ambiguous. The CDR3 loop is CASSFTPANTGELFF. The CDR3 DNA follows: TGTGCCAGCAGCTTCACCCCCGCCAACACCGGGGAGCTGTTTTTT.